A selection of T cell receptor beta chains follows, all from one sample in a study of blood T cell repertoires in COVID-19. The assay was immunoSEQ multiplex PCR, and TCRdb's table has in-frame clones only and misses some. This sample has approximately 150,000 clones, with about 76% found just once. The sequencing input was peripheral blood. These TCRs come from a human donor in a cohort sampled during active COVID-19. CDR3s leave out the opening cysteine and the closing phenylalanine or tryptophan. Fields, in order: J gene, D gene, clone size, V gene, CDR3 protein. A D gene is named only where the DNA matches it firmly. Some rows have no size entry. The others give once, few or many, or a class for an expanded clone.

>TRBJ1-2|TRBD1|-|TRBV19
ASRTGPYGYT
>TRBJ2-7|-|-|TRBV28
ASSLGRSTYEQY
>TRBJ2-1|TRBD2|-|TRBV6-5
ASSFPGTSEKF
>TRBJ1-1|TRBD1|-|TRBV5-1
ASSSGQGAGAF
>TRBJ2-7|-|-|TRBV7-9
ASSLEGGAYEQY
>TRBJ2-2|-|few|TRBV6-6
ASSYAGGGELF
>TRBJ1-1|TRBD1|-|TRBV28
ASSPSVGQGTEAF
>TRBJ2-7|-|-|TRBV7-3
ASSSVREQY
>TRBJ2-3|-|-|TRBV5-1
ASSLGSLSTDTQY
>TRBJ2-1|TRBD2|once|TRBV14
ASSDLAGAPGQF
>TRBJ2-5|TRBD2|-|TRBV4-2
ASSTQRTSGRVQETQY
>TRBJ2-7|TRBD1|-|TRBV27
ASSYLDRGGGYEQY
>TRBJ2-7|TRBD2|-|TRBV6-5
ASSSGLAGYEQY
>TRBJ2-5|TRBD1|-|TRBV6-5
ASSYDRGGETQY